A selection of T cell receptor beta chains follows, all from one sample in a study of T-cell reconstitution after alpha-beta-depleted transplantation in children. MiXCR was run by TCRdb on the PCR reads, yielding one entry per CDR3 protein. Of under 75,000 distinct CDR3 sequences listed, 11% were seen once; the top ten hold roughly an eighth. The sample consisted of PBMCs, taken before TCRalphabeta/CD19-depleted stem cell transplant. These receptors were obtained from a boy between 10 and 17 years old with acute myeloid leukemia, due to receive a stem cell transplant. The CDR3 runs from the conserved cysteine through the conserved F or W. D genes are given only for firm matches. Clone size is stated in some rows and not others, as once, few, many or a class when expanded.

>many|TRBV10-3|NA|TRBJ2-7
TGTGCCATCAAGGGGGGGGGCAGGGAACCCTACGAGCAGTACTTC
CAIKGGGREPYEQYF
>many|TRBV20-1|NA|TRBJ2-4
TGCAGTGCTAGTAGCCAGGCAGGGCAAGGGGACATTCAGTACTTC
CSASSQAGQGDIQYF
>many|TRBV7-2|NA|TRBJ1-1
TGTGCCAGCAGCTCCCCGTCGGGGGGGGGTGGTACTGAAGCTTTCTTT
CASSSPSGGGGTEAFF
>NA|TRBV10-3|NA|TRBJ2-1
TGTGCCATCGGGGGAGGACCCCTGCGCTCCTACAATGAGCAGTTCTTC
CAIGGGPLRSYNEQFF
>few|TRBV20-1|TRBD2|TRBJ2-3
TGCAGTGCTAGCCGGAGCGGGAGTCGCTCAGATACGCAGTATTTT
CSASRSGSRSDTQYF
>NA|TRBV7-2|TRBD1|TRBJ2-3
TGTGCCAGCACCGGAGCCCAAAGGGGGCAAAACGGGCGGTCCTCTAGCACAGATACGCAGTATTTT
CASTGAQRGQNGRSSSTDTQYF
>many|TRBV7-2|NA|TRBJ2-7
TGTGCCAGCAGCTTTAGGTACGAGCAGTACTTC
CASSFRYEQYF
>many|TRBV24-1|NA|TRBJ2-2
TGTGCCACCAGTGATTTGAGGGAGCTGTTTTTT
CATSDLRELFF
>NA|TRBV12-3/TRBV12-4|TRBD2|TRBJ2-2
TGTGCCAGCAGTTCGGGGACTAGCGGGGCCACCGGGGAGCTGTTTTTT
CASSSGTSGATGELFF
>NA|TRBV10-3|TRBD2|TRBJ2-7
TGTGCCATGGGCCCCGGGGGGGATTCCTACGAGCAGTACTTC
CAMGPGGDSYEQYF
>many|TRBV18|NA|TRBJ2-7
TGTGCCAGCTCCCCGGCTTCAGGGGAACTTTACGAGCAGTACTTC
CASSPASGELYEQYF
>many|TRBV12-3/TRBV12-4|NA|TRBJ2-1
TGTGCCAGCAGTTTCTTAGTGGGCCGAGGTGAGCAGTTCTTC
CASSFLVGRGEQFF
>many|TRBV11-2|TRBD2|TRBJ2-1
TGTGCCAGCAGCTTAGAGTTCCTAGCGGGGACCTACAATGAGCAGTTCTTC
CASSLEFLAGTYNEQFF
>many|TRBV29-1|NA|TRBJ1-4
TGCAGCGTTGGGGCAGAAGGGAAAAAACTGTTTTTT
CSVGAEGKKLFF
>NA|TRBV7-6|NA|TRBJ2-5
TGTGCCAGCAGCTTCACTGGGGGCAGACGACAAGAGACCCAGTACTTC
CASSFTGGRRQETQYF
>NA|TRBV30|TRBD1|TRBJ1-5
TGTGCCTGGAATGAGGGGACAGGGTACAATCAGCCCCAGCATTTT
CAWNEGTGYNQPQHF
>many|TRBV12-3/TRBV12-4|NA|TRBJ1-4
TGTGCCAGCAGTCGCACAGCTTCTAAGGGGGAAAAACTGTTTTTT
CASSRTASKGEKLFF
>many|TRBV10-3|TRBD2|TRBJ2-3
TGTGCCATCAGGACTAGCGGGATCGCAGATACGCAGTATTTT
CAIRTSGIADTQYF
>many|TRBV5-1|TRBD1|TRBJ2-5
TGCGCCAGCAGCTTGGGGCAGGGGGCCTGGGAGACCCAGTACTTC
CASSLGQGAWETQYF
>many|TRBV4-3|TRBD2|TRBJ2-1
TGCGCCAGCAGCCTCGGGCTAGCGGGAGCGCGTGAGCAGTTCTTC
CASSLGLAGAREQFF
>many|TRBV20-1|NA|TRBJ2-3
TGCAGTGCTGGAGGACTTCACCCTGATACGCAGTATTTT
CSAGGLHPDTQYF
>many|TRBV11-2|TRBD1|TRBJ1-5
TGTGCCAGCAGCCGAGTGCTGGACAGGGGTCTGTATAGCAATCAGCCCCAGCATTTT
CASSRVLDRGLYSNQPQHF
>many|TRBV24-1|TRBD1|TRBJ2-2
TGTGCCACCCACGGGACAGGGGGTACCGGGGAGCTGTTTTTT
CATHGTGGTGELFF
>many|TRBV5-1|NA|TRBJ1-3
TGCGCCAGCAGCTTCCGAACAGGGAGCTCTGGAAACACCATATATTTT
CASSFRTGSSGNTIYF
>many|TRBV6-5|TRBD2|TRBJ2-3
TGTGCCAGCAGTTACTCATTCGCGGGAGGGTTAGATACGCAGTATTTT
CASSYSFAGGLDTQYF
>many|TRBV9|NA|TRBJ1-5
TGTGCCAGCAGCGTATCGGTGAATCAGCCCCAGCATTTT
CASSVSVNQPQHF
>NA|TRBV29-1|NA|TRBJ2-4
TGCAGCGTGACTTCAGGGGTGGCCAAAAACATTCAGTACTTC
CSVTSGVAKNIQYF
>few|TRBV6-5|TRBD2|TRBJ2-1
TGTGCCAGCAGCCCGAACCCCCGACTAGCGGGGGGCGATGAGCAGTTCTTC
CASSPNPRLAGGDEQFF
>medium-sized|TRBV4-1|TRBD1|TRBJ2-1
TGCGCCAGCAGCCTCTGGACAGGCAATAACAATGAGCAGTTCTTC
CASSLWTGNNNEQFF
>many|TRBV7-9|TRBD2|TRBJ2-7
TGTGCCAGCAGCCCCCCCACTAGCGGGAGAATTACGAGGGAGCAGTACTTC
CASSPPTSGRITREQYF
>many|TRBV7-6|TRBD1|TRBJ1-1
TGTGCCAGCAGCTTAAAGAAGTGGCCAGGGGGGCTGAACACTGAAGCTTTCTTT
CASSLKKWPGGLNTEAFF
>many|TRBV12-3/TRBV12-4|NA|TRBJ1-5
TGTGCCAGCAGTTCGGAACAGCTCAATCAGCCCCAGCATTTT
CASSSEQLNQPQHF
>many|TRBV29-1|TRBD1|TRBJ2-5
TGCAGCGTTGAAGATCAGGGCCAGGGGGCGCGGGAGACCCAGTACTTC
CSVEDQGQGARETQYF
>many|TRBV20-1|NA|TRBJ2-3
TGCAGTGCTTCGACGGGACTCACGCAGTATTTT
CSASTGLTQYF
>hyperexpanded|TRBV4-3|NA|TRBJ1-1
TGCGCCAGCAGCCAAGATGCAGGGGACTACACTGAAGCTTTCTTT
CASSQDAGDYTEAFF
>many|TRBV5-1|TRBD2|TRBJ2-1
TGCGCCAGCAGGGGTCGTTCGGGGGAGGGCCAGTACAATGAGCAGTTCTTC
CASRGRSGEGQYNEQFF
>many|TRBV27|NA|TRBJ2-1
TGTGCCAGCAGTTTAGGGGGAGGAGCTGACAATGAGCAGTTCTTC
CASSLGGGADNEQFF
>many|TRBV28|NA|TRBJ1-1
TGTGCCAGCAGTCAACCCCTCCCCAACACTGAAGCTTTCTTT
CASSQPLPNTEAFF
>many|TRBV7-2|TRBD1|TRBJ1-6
TGTGCCAGCAGCTTGGGACAGTACTATAATTCACCCCTCCACTTT
CASSLGQYYNSPLHF
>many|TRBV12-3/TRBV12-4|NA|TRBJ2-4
TGTGCCAGCAGTTTACCCATAGCCAAAAACATTCAGTACTTC
CASSLPIAKNIQYF
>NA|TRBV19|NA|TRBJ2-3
TGTGCCAGTAGTATTTCGATTCCGACAGATACGCAGTATTTT
CASSISIPTDTQYF
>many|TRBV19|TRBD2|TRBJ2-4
TGTGCCAGTAGTACCTATTTTAGCGGGAGAACAAACTCCACCCATTCGAACATTCAGTACTTC
CASSTYFSGRTNSTHSNIQYF
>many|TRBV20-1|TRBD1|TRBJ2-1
TGCAGTGCTAGAACCACAGGGGCACCGTTGGATGAGCAGTTCTTC
CSARTTGAPLDEQFF
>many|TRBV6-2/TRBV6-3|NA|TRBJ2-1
TGTGCCAGCACCCACCGGATCCAAGTAGACAATGAGCAGTTCTTC
CASTHRIQVDNEQFF
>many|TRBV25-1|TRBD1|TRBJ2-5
TGTGCCAGCAGTGTCCCGGGACAGGGGCGCCAAGAGACCCAGTACTTC
CASSVPGQGRQETQYF
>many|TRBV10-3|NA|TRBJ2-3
TGTGCCATCAGTGCTGTCAGGGGTGAGGGCACAGATACGCAGTATTTT
CAISAVRGEGTDTQYF
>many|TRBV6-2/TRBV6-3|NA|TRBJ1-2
TGTGCCAGCAGCGGGATTTTCCGTGGCTACACCTTC
CASSGIFRGYTF
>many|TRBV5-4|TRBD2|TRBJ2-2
TGTGCCAGCAGGAAAGGGCCTAGCGGGGCCGGGGAGCTGTTTTTT
CASRKGPSGAGELFF
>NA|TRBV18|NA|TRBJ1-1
TGTGCCAGCTCACCCTTTGGAGGATCGAACACTGAAGCTTTCTTT
CASSPFGGSNTEAFF
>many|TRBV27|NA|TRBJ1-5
TGTGCCAGCAGTAAGGGAACCATACCTGGCAATCAGCCCCAGCATTTT
CASSKGTIPGNQPQHF
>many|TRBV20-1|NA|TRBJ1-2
TGCAGTGCTAGAGATAAGGCAGGGCAATGGGGCTACACCTTC
CSARDKAGQWGYTF
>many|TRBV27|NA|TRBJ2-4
TGTGCCAGCAGATCTTACGGGGACCAGATAGCCAAAAACATTCAGTACTTC
CASRSYGDQIAKNIQYF